This T cell receptor (beta chain) is from a study of cytomegalovirus exposure and HLA in healthy donors. Findings and limits, study-wide: The study listed under 200 cytomegalovirus-associated TCR beta chains. Excluded: some indistinguishable V segments such as TRBV6-2 and TRBV6-3. When analyzed later, the rates of TCR association showed variation by HLA locus, with DRB1 the most and HLA-C the fewest.

PCR amplification relied on 60 Vbeta primers (plus 13 Jbeta primers). Measured with immunoSEQ multiplex PCR; TCRdb has only the in-frame clones, and not every one. The sample carries tens of thousands of clones, around four fifths recorded once. A note on this clone: Its antigen remains unknown. One end of the junction fails to match germline, which may point to a read error.

The V gene's germline CDR1 is MDHEN and CDR2 SYDVKM. The CDR3 contains 14 residues. This chain connects TRBV28 to TRBJ1-4; D unresolved. Input material: PBMCs. The receptor comes from a woman aged 40 to 50 in good health and CMV-seropositive. Here the CDR3 reads CASIHSGEGEKLSF. The DNA for the CDR3 is TGTGCCAGCATCCACTCTGGAGAGGGTGAAAAACTGTCTTTT.